This TCR beta chain was identified in a study of T cell repertoires in cytomegalovirus infection. Study-wide context: Recently identified HLA-C-restricted CMV epitopes and well-studied HLA-B-restricted CMV epitopes were used by the study. Public TCR beta signatures provided an indication of both CMV infection and a matching HLA type.

Whole-study findings and limits: HLA-C-restricted, CMV-specific TCR beta clonotypes were dominant ex vivo.

TCRdb recomputed calls from the reads with MiXCR, one row per CDR3 protein. Of fewer than 650,000 distinct CDR3 sequences listed, about 40% are singletons. The CDR3 contains 11 residues. Germline V gene data show CDR1 as SGHTA and CDR2 as FQGNSA. On this clonotype: The antigen remains undetermined. At one end, the junction sequence differs from germline, possibly due to a read error.

The TCR was taken from a human donor in good health (CMV status not recorded). Some clones in this sample may be carry-over from other donors' samples. The sequencing here drew on cultured PBMCs, taken from culture after CMV antigen stimulation. The V gene is TRBV7-2, the J gene TRBJ2-3, with unresolved D. The CDR3, as DNA: TGTGCCAGCAGCTCCATGCGGCTGTGGCATTTT. Its protein is CASSSMRLWHF.